This T cell receptor beta chain was captured in a study of early T cells in non-severe SARS-CoV-2 infection. cDNA molecules, individually, were tagged with unique molecular identifiers. Using its own MiXCR run on the 5' RACE reads, TCRdb lists one record per CDR3 protein. The data hold 70,000 to 85,000 distinct CDR3 sequences, with 13% observed a single time. This clonotype was counted ten times or more. The TCR was taken from an adult who was a healthcare worker with PCR-confirmed SARS-CoV-2 infection or an uninfected control (not recorded which). Sequencing was done on a sample of whole blood.

CDR3 loop: CASSYGLAGGPHEQYF. The CDR3 DNA is TGTGCCAGCAGTTACGGGCTAGCGGGGGGGCCCCACGAGCAGTACTTC. The chain joins TRBV6-5 to TRBJ2-7; TRBD2 matches 12 bases. Germline CDR1 reads MNHEY; CDR2 reads SVGAGI. The junction had 7 bases not matched to a gene; V was cut back by 2 bases and J by 5 bases. The CDR3 sequence is 16 residues long.